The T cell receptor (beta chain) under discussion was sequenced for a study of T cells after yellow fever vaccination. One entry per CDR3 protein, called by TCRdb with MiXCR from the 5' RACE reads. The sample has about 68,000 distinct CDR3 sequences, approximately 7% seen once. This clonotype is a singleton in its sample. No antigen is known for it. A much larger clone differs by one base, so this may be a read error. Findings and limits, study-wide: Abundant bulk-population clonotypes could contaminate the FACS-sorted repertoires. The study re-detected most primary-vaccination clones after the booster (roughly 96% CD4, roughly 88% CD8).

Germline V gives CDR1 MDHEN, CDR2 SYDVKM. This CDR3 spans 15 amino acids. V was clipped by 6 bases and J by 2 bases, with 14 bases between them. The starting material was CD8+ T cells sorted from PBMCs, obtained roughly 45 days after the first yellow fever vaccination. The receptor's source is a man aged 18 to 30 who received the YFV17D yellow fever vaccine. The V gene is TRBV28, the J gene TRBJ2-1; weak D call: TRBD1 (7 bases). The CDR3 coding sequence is TGTGCCAGCAGATTGCGGGACAGACCCTACAATGAGCAGTTCTTC. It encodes CASRLRDRPYNEQFF.